In this sample, the clone carrying this T cell receptor beta chain turned up once. Its antigen is undetermined. This sample stems from a study of T cell repertoires and HLA-DP antigens. Overall study context: Pre-culture CD4+ samples used about 1.1 ug DNA versus 200 to 250 ng for CD137+CD4+ sorts.

In germline, CDR1 is SGDLS, CDR2 YYNGEE. Trimming removed 2 bases at V and 7 bases at J, with 13 bases between. This CDR3 has 15 amino acids. Using immunoSEQ multiplex PCR, the repertoire was profiled, and TCRdb retains in-frame clones only, with some absent. The sample holds over 60,000 clones, around three quarters seen once. The TCR was taken from a man aged 60 to 69 in good health and CMV-seronegative. The sample was CD4+ T cells from PBMCs. This sequence joins TRBV9 and TRBJ1-6; D call uncertain. The CDR3 bases are TGTGCCAGCAGCGTCCTGGGAATGGAGAATTCACCCCTCCACTTT. It specifies CASSVLGMENSPLHF.